One and the same sample provided the 25 T cell receptor beta chains below, sequenced in a study of T cells in Graves' hyperthyroidism and ophthalmopathy. Researchers amplified the TCR beta CDR3 regions from RNA transcripts. HTBI primers were the set used in a first-round RT-PCR of the TCR CDR3. TCRdb used MiXCR to reprocess the multiplex PCR reads, holding one entry per CDR3 protein. The sample holds fewer than 650,000 distinct CDR3 sequences, about 14% seen once. The material sequenced was blood. The receptors originated from a woman in her forties with Graves' hyperthyroidism.

This clonotype was found many times. V and J are TRBV20-1 and TRBJ2-7; 8 nucleotides agree with TRBD2. The V gene end was trimmed by 5 bases and the J gene end by 5 bases; junction bases not matched to a gene: 11. This CDR3 has 14 amino acids. The germline gives CDR1 DFQATT, CDR2 SNEGSKA (reference sequence). CDR3 nucleotides: TGCAGTGCTTATAACAGCGGGAGTCCCCACGAGCAGTACTTC. Translating gives CSAYNSGSPHEQYF.

This clonotype occurred a few times. V gene TRBV29-1 combines with J gene TRBJ2-7, with 8 bases aligning to TRBD2. J was trimmed by 7 bases and V by 6 bases; bases with no gene match: 17. This CDR3 is built from 15 residues. The germline V gene encodes CDR1 SQVTM and CDR2 ANQGSEA. CDR3 nucleotide sequence: TGCAGCGTCGGGGGGGGCCCGGGACTGAGGGGAGAGCAGTACTTC. Translation: CSVGGGPGLRGEQYF.

This chain uses TRBV4-2 with TRBJ1-5; D gene ambiguous. Germline CDR1 and CDR2: LGHNA and YNFKEQ. The CDR3 runs to 16 residues. The V gene lost 0 bases and the J gene lost 2 bases, with 11 bases spanning the gap. In nucleotides, the CDR3 is TGTGCCAGCAGCCAAGATTTTGAGAAAGGCAATCAGCCCCAGCATTTT. Its translation: CASSQDFEKGNQPQHF.

This chain joins TRBV2 and TRBJ2-2, with D tentatively TRBD2 (6 bases). Germline CDR1 SNHLY, CDR2 FYNNEI. The CDR3 has 14 residues. Trimming stripped 2 bases from V and 4 bases from J, with 8 bases between. CDR3 sequence (DNA): TGTGCCAGCAGTGAAATCGGGAGCACCGGGGAGCTGTTTTTT. This encodes CASSEIGSTGELFF.

On this clonotype: At one boundary the junction diverges from the germline segment, which might be a read error. The chain's CDR3 is CASSEPPTVPYEQYF. The CDR3 bases are TGTGCCAGCAGTGAACCCCCGACTGTACCCTACGAGCAGTACTTT. The chain is built from TRBV2 and TRBJ2-7; D is ambiguous. Germline V gene sequence: CDR1 SNHLY, CDR2 FYNNEI. The CDR3 covers 15 residues.

This clonotype showed up just a few times. The chain combines TRBV2 with TRBJ2-2; tentative D call: TRBD2 (6 bases). Trimming left V 4 bases short and J 2 bases short, with 17 bases between. Germline assignment: CDR1 SNHLY and CDR2 FYNNEI. The CDR3 runs 17 residues. This chain's CDR3 is CASSGLPGVQNTGELFF. The CDR3 nucleotides read TGTGCCAGCAGTGGTTTGCCGGGGGTCCAAAACACCGGGGAGCTGTTTTTT.

This chain uses TRBV5-1 with TRBJ1-4; 9 bases line up with TRBD1. With 4 bases clipped from V and 1 base from J, the junction kept 5 bases outside the gene matches. The V gene's germline CDR1 is SGHRS and CDR2 YFSETQ. The CDR3 loop spans 16 amino acids. CDR3 sequence (DNA): TGCGCCAGCAGCCCCGGGACAGGGAAAACTAATGAAAAACTGTTTTTT. This codes for CASSPGTGKTNEKLFF.

The V call is TRBV30, the J call TRBJ2-2; TRBD1 agrees at 7 bases. The CDR3 consists of 15 residues. With 3 bases clipped from V and 5 bases from J, the junction kept 9 bases outside the gene matches. CDR1 is GTSNPN, CDR2 SVGIG, per germline (reference sequence). The CDR3 DNA follows: TGTGCCTGGAGGGGCGAGGGGGCAGGGACCGGGGAGCTGTTTTTT. Its protein is CAWRGEGAGTGELFF.

This clonotype was detected many times. V is TRBV2 and J is TRBJ1-5; the D is unclear. Trimming pared 3 bases from V and 0 bases from J, leaving 6 bases between. This CDR3 is 14 amino acids long. Germline CDR1 is SNHLY and CDR2 is FYNNEI. As DNA, the CDR3 is TGTGCCAGCAGTGATCTTGGTAGCAATCAGCCCCAGCATTTT. This translates into CASSDLGSNQPQHF.

The rearrangement uses TRBV19 and TRBJ2-1, with 9 nucleotides matching TRBD2. The V gene's germline CDR1 is LNHDA and CDR2 SQIVND (reference sequence). V was clipped by 5 bases and J by 6 bases; unmatched bases: 8. The CDR3 has 15 amino acids. Here the CDR3 DNA reads TGTGCCAGTAGTGGGGCGGGAGGGGTTAGCAATGAGCAGTTCTTC. Its translation: CASSGAGGVSNEQFF. The complete variable domain, with remaining parts taken from reference TRBV19 and TRBJ2-1, reads DGGITQSPKYLFRKEGQNVTLSCEQNLNHDAMYWYRQDPGQGLRLIYYSQIVNDFQKGDIAEGYSVSREKKESFPLTVTSAQKNPTAFYLCASSGAGGVSNEQFFGPGTRLTVL.

This clonotype was seen a few times. Germline and junction disagree at one end, which may indicate a read error. The chain joins TRBV12-3 or TRBV12-4 to TRBJ1-5, with no clear D. This CDR3 has 16 amino acids. Here the CDR3 reads CACSWVGRNSNQPQHF. In nucleotides, the CDR3 is TGTGCCTGCAGTTGGGTTGGTCGAAATAGCAATCAGCCCCAGCATTTT.

V is TRBV3-1 and J is TRBJ2-1; TRBD2 aligns across 7 bases. J was trimmed by 1 base and V by 4 bases; bases with no gene match: 7. Germline CDR1 is LGHDT and CDR2 is YNNKEL (reference sequence). This CDR3 has 16 amino acids. The CDR3 region is CASSRSGTISYNEQFF. The CDR3, as DNA: TGTGCCAGCAGCCGATCCGGGACTATTTCCTACAATGAGCAGTTCTTC.

This clonotype was observed at least ten times. The chain combines TRBV7-3 with TRBJ2-3; TRBD2 might be the D (5 bases). The CDR3 spans 15 residues. The germline V gene encodes CDR1 SGHTA and CDR2 FQGTGA. Deletions cut 3 bases from V and 3 bases from J, with 13 bases between. In DNA form, the CDR3 reads TGTGCCAGCAGCTTCGGGAAGGGAAGTACAGATACGCAGTATTTT. Protein: CASSFGKGSTDTQYF.

The chain recombines TRBV19 with TRBJ1-5; D not resolved. CDR3 length: 13 residues. V lost 5 bases and J 1 base, leaving 6 bases between the germline ends. Germline loops: CDR1 LNHDA, CDR2 SQIVND (reference sequence). This chain's CDR3 is CASSSKSNQPQHF. CDR3 coding DNA: TGTGCCAGTAGTTCGAAGAGCAATCAGCCCCAGCATTTT.

This clonotype was counted many times. This chain links TRBV11-2 with TRBJ2-1, with 13 nucleotides matching TRBD2. This CDR3 is built from 15 residues. The J segment lost 1 base and the V segment lost 6 bases, leaving 0 bases of the junction unmatched. CDR1 is SGHAT and CDR2 is FQNNGV in the germline V gene. The CDR3 sequence is CASRTSGRSYNEQFF. The CDR3 DNA is TGTGCCAGCAGGACTAGCGGGAGGTCCTACAATGAGCAGTTCTTC.

A note on this clonotype: A much bigger clone sits one base away, suggesting this may be a read error. The rearrangement joins TRBV18 to TRBJ1-1, with 11 bases identical to TRBD1. The V gene's germline CDR1 is KGHSH and CDR2 LQKENI. The CDR3 contains 18 residues. CDR3 residues: CASSPRTGGAVMNTEALF. As DNA, the CDR3 is TGTGCCAGCTCACCGAGGACAGGGGGCGCCGTCATGAACACTGAAGCTCTCTTT.

The sample holds many counts of this clonotype. The J gene is TRBJ1-1, the V gene TRBV27; D possibly corresponds to TRBD1 (6 bases). The CDR3 spans 12 residues. Germline-derived CDR1 and CDR2 are MNHEY and SMNVEV (reference sequence). Trimming removed 4 bases from V and 7 bases from J, with 10 bases in between. The CDR3 sequence: CASSSGGNEAFF. As DNA, the CDR3 is TGTGCCAGCAGTTCGGGGGGCAATGAAGCTTTCTTT.

This clonotype has a handful of counts. The chain is built from TRBV9 and TRBJ2-2, with D perhaps given as TRBD1 or TRBD2 (5 bases each). Germline V CDR1 and CDR2: SGDLS, YYNGEE. The V end was cut by 4 bases, the J end by 6 bases, with 16 bases between. This CDR3 spans 15 amino acids. DNA of the CDR3: TGTGCCAGCAGCCCCCCCGGGGCGGTCGCCGGGGAGCTGTTTTTT. It is translated as CASSPPGAVAGELFF. The full variable domain, rest sourced from reference TRBV9 and TRBJ2-2, is DSGVTQTPKHLITATGQRVTLRCSPRSGDLSVYWYQQSLDQGLQFLIQYYNGEERAKGNILERFSAQQFPDLHSELNLSSLELGDSALYFCASSPPGAVAGELFFGEGSRLTVL.

This clonotype was found many times. The gene calls are TRBV6-2 or TRBV6-3 and TRBJ1-1, with D perhaps TRBD1 (5 bases). The CDR3 runs 14 residues. Trimming took off 4 bases at V and 2 bases at J, with 11 bases between the two ends. Germline assignment: CDR1 MNHEY and CDR2 SVGEGT. The CDR3 DNA sequence: TGTGCCAGCAGTTTGACAGCGACTAACACTGAAGCTTTCTTT. Its translation: CASSLTATNTEAFF.

This sequence joins TRBV7-9 and TRBJ2-3, with TRBD2 identical over 11 bases. The CDR3 length is 15 residues. V trimming: 5 bases; J trimming: 5 bases; junction bases outside the gene matches: 6. Germline V CDR1 and CDR2: SEHNR, FQNEAQ (reference sequence). CDR3 coding DNA: TGTGCCAGCAGCCACTTAGCGGGAGGGATAGATACGCAGTATTTT. This gives the protein CASSHLAGGIDTQYF. Based on the CDR3 plus reference TRBV7-9 and TRBJ2-3, the full variable domain is DTGVSQNPRHKITKRGQNVTFRCDPISEHNRLYWYRQTLGQGPEFLTYFQNEAQLEKSRLLSDRFSAERPKGSFSTLEIQRTEQGDSAMYLCASSHLAGGIDTQYFGPGTRLTVL.

This clonotype has ten or more counts. The rearrangement uses TRBV11-2 and TRBJ2-2; possibly TRBD2 for D (5 bases). The V end was cut by 1 base, the J end by 0 bases, with 9 bases between. The CDR3 totals 16 residues. Germline V gene lookup returns CDR1 SGHAT and CDR2 FQNNGV. The CDR3 nucleotides are TGTGCCAGCAGCTTAGCGTGGGAGTCGAACACCGGGGAGCTGTTTTTT. It specifies CASSLAWESNTGELFF.

This clonotype was seen repeatedly, ten times or more. The chain joins TRBV5-1 to TRBJ1-2; 7 bases match TRBD1. Germline trimming cut 5 bases from V and 4 bases from J; bases unmatched to any gene: 5. Germline V gives CDR1 SGHRS, CDR2 YFSETQ. This CDR3 comprises 13 residues. The CDR3 coding sequence is TGCGCCAGCAGACAAACAGGGGTCTATGGCTACACCTTC. It specifies CASRQTGVYGYTF.

The rearrangement joins TRBV28 to TRBJ2-1; 8 bases match TRBD2. The CDR3 has 17 amino acids. Germline CDR1 MDHEN, CDR2 SYDVKM. V dropped 11 bases and J dropped 0; count of bases not matched to a gene: 15. This CDR3 reads CAAAGAGVSISYNEQFF. The CDR3 region has the DNA TGTGCCGCCGCGGGAGCGGGAGTGTCAATCTCCTACAATGAGCAGTTCTTC.

Written as DNA, the CDR3 is TGTGCCAGTAATCCAGGGACCTCTGGGGGCTACACCTTC. This gives the protein CASNPGTSGGYTF. The V and J genes are TRBV19 and TRBJ1-2; a weak D match, TRBD1 (5 bases). V was clipped by 7 bases and J by 8 bases, with 17 bases between them. The CDR3 length is 13 residues. The germline CDR1 and CDR2 sequences are LNHDA and SQIVND (reference sequence). The full variable domain, in which reference TRBV19 and TRBJ1-2 provide the parts outside the CDR3, is DGGITQSPKYLFRKEGQNVTLSCEQNLNHDAMYWYRQDPGQGLRLIYYSQIVNDFQKGDIAEGYSVSREKKESFPLTVTSAQKNPTAFYLCASNPGTSGGYTFGSGTRLTVV.

The genes are TRBV7-9 and TRBJ2-3; TRBD2 aligns across 14 bases. This CDR3 is built from 14 residues. The V gene's germline CDR1 is SEHNR and CDR2 FQNEAQ (reference sequence). The V segment lost 5 bases and the J segment 8 bases; nucleotides outside the gene matches: 3. The CDR3 loop is CASSVGLAGGTQYF. The DNA of the CDR3 is TGTGCCAGCAGCGTCGGACTAGCGGGAGGTACGCAGTATTTT.